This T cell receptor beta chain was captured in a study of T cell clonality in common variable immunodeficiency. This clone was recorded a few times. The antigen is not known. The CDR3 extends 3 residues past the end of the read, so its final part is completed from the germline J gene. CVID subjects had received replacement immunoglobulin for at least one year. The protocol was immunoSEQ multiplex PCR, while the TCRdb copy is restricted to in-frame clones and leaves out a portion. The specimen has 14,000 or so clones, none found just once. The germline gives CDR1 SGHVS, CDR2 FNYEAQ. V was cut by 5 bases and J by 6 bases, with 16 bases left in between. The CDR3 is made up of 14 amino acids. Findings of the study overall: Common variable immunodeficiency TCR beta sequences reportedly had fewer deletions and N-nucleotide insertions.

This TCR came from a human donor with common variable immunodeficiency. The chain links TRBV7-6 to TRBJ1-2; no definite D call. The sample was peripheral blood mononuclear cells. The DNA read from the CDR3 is TGTGCCAGCAGCCGAGGCGGTATCTATGATGGC. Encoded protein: CASSRGGIYDG. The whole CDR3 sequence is CASSRGGIYDGYTF.